A selection of T cell receptor beta chains follows, all from one sample in a study of shared T cell receptors in the human thymus. TCRdb's table, derived via immunoSEQ multiplex PCR, lists solely in-frame clones and lacks some. This table has 700,000 or so clones, 70% to 90% appearing once. Separately, the same data were catalogued under a study of human thymus T cells.

The sequencing sample was made of thymocytes. The receptors come from a girl less than two years old with a congenital heart defect. CDR3s include the opening cysteine and the closing phenylalanine or tryptophan. D genes are given only for firm matches. Only some rows state a clone size, as once, few, many or a class for expanded clones.

d_call,clone_size,v_call,j_call,cdr3_length,cdr3_nt,cdr3_aa
TRBD1,-,TRBV5-1,TRBJ2-4,16,TGCGCCAGCAGCCAAAAGACAGGGGGAACCAAAAACATTCAGTACTTC,CASSQKTGGTKNIQYF
TRBD2,-,TRBV2,TRBJ2-1,17,TGTGCCAGCAGTTCCTGGACTAGCGGGGTTGGCTACAATGAGCAGTTCTTC,CASSSWTSGVGYNEQFF
-,-,TRBV5-1,TRBJ1-1,13,TGCGCCAGCAGGGAAAGGGAGGGAACTGAAGCTTTCTTT,CASREREGTEAFF
TRBD1,-,TRBV7-9,TRBJ1-3,16,TGTGCCAGCAGCGCGGACAGGCCCAGCTCTGGAAACACCATATATTTT,CASSADRPSSGNTIYF
TRBD1,-,TRBV19,TRBJ1-1,14,TGTGCCAGTACCCGGGGACAGGTGAACACTGAAGCTTTCTTT,CASTRGQVNTEAFF
-,-,TRBV28,TRBJ2-7,14,TGTGCCACCACCTGGGTTGGGAGCTCCTACGAGCAGTACTTC,CATTWVGSSYEQYF
-,-,TRBV25-1,TRBJ1-6,11,TGTGCCAGCGGAGGGGACTCACCCCTCCACTTT,CASGGDSPLHF
-,few,TRBV6-1,TRBJ1-5,16,TGTGCCAGCAGTGAAGGGGAGCCGGTTAGGGATCAGCCCCAGCATTTT,CASSEGEPVRDQPQHF
-,-,TRBV19,TRBJ1-1,13,TGTGCCAGTAGACCCTTAAGCGGCACTGAAGCTTTCTTT,CASRPLSGTEAFF
TRBD1,-,TRBV6-5,TRBJ2-7,15,TGTGCCAGCAGTTACTCTCCCCGGGACAGCTACGAGCAGTACTTC,CASSYSPRDSYEQYF
TRBD1,-,TRBV9,TRBJ1-2,13,TGTGCCAGCAGCGTAGGGACAGGGGGCGGCTACACCTTC,CASSVGTGGGYTF
-,-,TRBV14,TRBJ1-3,15,TGTGCCAGCAGCCAAGAATCTGTTTCTGGAAACACCATATATTTT,CASSQESVSGNTIYF
TRBD1,-,TRBV27,TRBJ1-6,17,TGTGCCAGCAGTCCTCGGACAGGCAGCTCCTATAATTCACCCCTCCACTTT,CASSPRTGSSYNSPLHF
TRBD2,-,TRBV6-5,TRBJ2-7,15,TGTGCCAGCAGTAGAGGACTAGCGGGGTCATACGAGCAGTACTTC,CASSRGLAGSYEQYF
TRBD2,once,TRBV6-6,TRBJ2-7,15,TGTGCCAGCAGTTACCAGCGGGGCCTGAGGATCGAGCAGTACTTC,CASSYQRGLRIEQYF
-,-,TRBV11-2,TRBJ1-1,13,TGTGCCAGCAGCTTGGCAGAGAACACTGAAGCTTTCTTT,CASSLAENTEAFF
-,-,TRBV10-2,TRBJ2-7,16,TGCGCCAGCAGCCCACAGGGAACCCATTCCTCCTACGAGCAGTACTTC,CASSPQGTHSSYEQYF
-,-,TRBV5-5,TRBJ2-7,14,TGTGCCAGCAGCTTGGAGGGGGATCCCTACGAGCAGTACTTC,CASSLEGDPYEQYF
TRBD1,-,TRBV6-1,TRBJ1-2,18,TGTGCCAGCAGTGAAAGGCTGCTGACAGGGACCTCTAACTATGGCTACACCTTC,CASSERLLTGTSNYGYTF
TRBD1,-,TRBV4-3,TRBJ2-1,18,TGCGCCAGCAGCCAAGAGGGTTTTGGACAGGGGACCTACAATGAGCAGTTCTTC,CASSQEGFGQGTYNEQFF
TRBD1,-,TRBV7-2,TRBJ2-7,15,TGTGCCAGCAGCTTTAGAGACAGGGGCCGATGCGAGCAGTACTTC,CASSFRDRGRCEQYF
TRBD2,-,TRBV4-1,TRBJ2-5,18,TGCGCCAGCAGCCAAGATCGCCCGAGGCGGGGGGGGCCAGAGACCCAGTACTTC,CASSQDRPRRGGPETQYF
-,-,TRBV6-5,TRBJ1-2,13,TGTGCCAGACGCCTCGACAGACCCTATGGCTACACCTTC,CARRLDRPYGYTF
TRBD1,-,TRBV11-2,TRBJ1-1,18,TGTGCCAGCAGCTTAGAATTCTATCGGCCGGGACAGGTTGGGGAAGCTTTCTTT,CASSLEFYRPGQVGEAFF
-,few,TRBV27,TRBJ1-2,16,TGTGCCAGCACTTCGGCGCGGGATATTCTAAACTATGGCTACACCTTC,CASTSARDILNYGYTF
-,-,TRBV4-1,TRBJ1-5,13,TGCGCCAGCAGCCAACGAGTCCACCAGCCCCAGCATTTT,CASSQRVHQPQHF
TRBD1,once,TRBV6-5,TRBJ1-4,14,TGTGCCAGCAGTTACTGGACAGGGAACGAAAAACTGTTTTTT,CASSYWTGNEKLFF
-,-,TRBV28,TRBJ1-6,19,TGTGCCAGCAAAGGGGGGGCGAGGGCCCTAGGCTCCTATAATTCACCCCTCCACTTT,CASKGGARALGSYNSPLHF
-,-,TRBV27,TRBJ1-3,16,TGTGCCAGCAGTTTATTCCCGGGGGGCACTGGAAACACCATATATTTT,CASSLFPGGTGNTIYF
TRBD1,-,TRBV6-1,TRBJ1-5,16,TGTGCCAGCAGTGAGGGTGGGACAGGGGACGGTCAGCCCCAGCATTTT,CASSEGGTGDGQPQHF
-,-,TRBV28,TRBJ2-5,13,TGTGCCAGCAGTGTTCGGGACATGGGGACCCAGTACTTC,CASSVRDMGTQYF
-,-,TRBV7-2,TRBJ2-7,15,TGTGCCAGCAGCTTATGGAGGACAGAGACCTCCGAGCAGTACTTC,CASSLWRTETSEQYF
TRBD2,-,TRBV2,TRBJ2-1,17,TGTGCCAGCAGTGAAGATCCACTAGCGGGGGTATACAATGAGCAGTTCTTC,CASSEDPLAGVYNEQFF
-,-,TRBV4-1,TRBJ2-1,15,TGCGCCAGCAGCCCTTCGCGGGCCTCTTACAATGAGCAGTTCTTC,CASSPSRASYNEQFF
-,-,TRBV5-6,TRBJ2-5,14,TGTGCCAGCAGCCTGCGCCGGGTTACGCGGACCCAGTACTTC,CASSLRRVTRTQYF
-,few,TRBV5-4,TRBJ1-1,13,TGTGCCAGCAGCTTGGATCCTAACACTGAAGCTTTCTTT,CASSLDPNTEAFF
TRBD2,-,TRBV2,TRBJ2-1,16,TGTGCCAGCAGTGAAGGGGGCGGGGGGGACTACAATGAGCAGTTCTTC,CASSEGGGGDYNEQFF
TRBD2,-,TRBV4-3,TRBJ2-7,15,TGCGCCAGCAGCCATTTACTAGCGCACTCCTACGAGCAGTACTTC,CASSHLLAHSYEQYF
-,-,TRBV6-5,TRBJ1-5,15,TGTGCCAGCAGTTACAGGGGGGGACATTATCAGCCCCAGCATTTT,CASSYRGGHYQPQHF
TRBD1,few,TRBV5-1,TRBJ2-7,15,TGCGCCAGCAGCTTGAGGCAGGGGGCGAATCGCGAGCAGTACTTC,CASSLRQGANREQYF
-,few,TRBV5-5,TRBJ2-7,12,TGTGCCAGCAGCTTCCGGGACTACGAGCAGTACTTC,CASSFRDYEQYF
-,-,TRBV4-1,TRBJ1-4,22,TGCGCCAGCAGCCAAGACGAGGCCACCGAGAGACAGAGACCAGGGGCTAATGAAAAACTGTTTTTT,CASSQDEATERQRPGANEKLFF
-,-,TRBV7-6,TRBJ2-7,13,TGTGCCAGCAGCCCACTAAATGAGGACGAGCAGTACTTC,CASSPLNEDEQYF
-,once,TRBV12-5,TRBJ1-6,16,TGTGCTAGTGGTTCATCAAGACAGGAACCCATGCCCCCCCTCCACTTT,CASGSSRQEPMPPLHF
-,-,TRBV7-7,TRBJ2-5,17,TGTGCCAGCAGCTTAGTATCCCAGACTGAGGGACAAGAGACCCAGTACTTC,CASSLVSQTEGQETQYF
-,-,TRBV15,TRBJ1-2,17,TGTGCCACCAGCAGAGCTGGGCCAGGCCAAGCTAACTATGGCTACACCTTC,CATSRAGPGQANYGYTF
TRBD2,-,TRBV7-9,TRBJ2-3,17,TGTGCCAGCAGCTTACCCCGGACTAGCGGGGGCACAGATACGCAGTATTTT,CASSLPRTSGGTDTQYF
TRBD1,-,TRBV5-1,TRBJ1-1,16,TGCGCCAGCAGCTCAGGGACAGGGGGGAGAAACACTGAAGCTTTCTTT,CASSSGTGGRNTEAFF
TRBD2,-,TRBV14,TRBJ2-5,20,TGTGCCAGCAGCCAAGTTCCGGGGACTAGCGGGGTTTTTTGGCAAGAGACCCAGTACTTC,CASSQVPGTSGVFWQETQYF
-,-,TRBV10-3,TRBJ1-1,14,TGTGCCATCAGTGAGTCACATTGTGTTACTGAAGCTTTCTTT,CAISESHCVTEAFF
TRBD1,-,TRBV6-5,TRBJ1-6,14,TGTGCCAGCAGCCCCTGGACAGGCAATTCACCCCTCCACTTT,CASSPWTGNSPLHF
-,once,TRBV28,TRBJ2-4,17,TGTGCCAGCATGCGAGGGAACAGTCCTGCGGCCAAAAACATTCAGTACTTC,CASMRGNSPAAKNIQYF
TRBD2,-,TRBV6-1,TRBJ2-5,16,TGTGCCAGCAGTGAAAGCGGGGGACGGGTAGAAGAGACCCAGTACTTC,CASSESGGRVEETQYF
-,-,TRBV6-1,TRBJ2-5,18,TGTGCCAGCAGTGAAGGGAAGGTTGGACGGGGGGCTGGAGAGACCCAGTACTTC,CASSEGKVGRGAGETQYF
TRBD1,-,TRBV6-1,TRBJ1-5,15,TGTGCCACCGGTCCTCCGGACAGGGGAAATCAGCCCCAGCATTTT,CATGPPDRGNQPQHF
TRBD1,-,TRBV30,TRBJ1-1,14,TGTGCCTGGACATCGGGGACAGGGAGGGCTGAAGCTTTCTTT,CAWTSGTGRAEAFF
-,-,TRBV10-3,TRBJ1-5,16,TGTGCCATCAGTCTGGGGGAGGGAGGAAAGAATCAGCCCCAGCATTTT,CAISLGEGGKNQPQHF
TRBD1,-,TRBV9,TRBJ2-7,14,TGTGCCAGCAGCCCACGACAGGGCCTCTACGAGCAGTACTTC,CASSPRQGLYEQYF
TRBD1,-,TRBV28,TRBJ2-7,15,TGTGCCAGCAGTTTATGCGGAGACAGGGTCTACGAGCAGTACTTC,CASSLCGDRVYEQYF